This entry describes one T cell receptor (beta chain). Authors' methods: Estimation of nucleated cell counts relied on the amplification of reference gene primers. Only in-frame clones appear in the TCRdb table, and some are missing; sequencing was by immunoSEQ multiplex PCR. From that table come the V and J calls and clone size; the DNA was used to work out D and trimming. Altogether about 60,000 clones are present, about 91% being singletons, with the ten largest covering 4% to 5.5%. This record belongs to a study of blood T cell repertoires in COVID-19. Overall study: The samples span acute and convalescent COVID-19 from the United States, Italy and Spain. The cDNA or gDNA used as material had been derived from T cells, B-cell-depleted T cells, or PBMCs.

V shed 10 bases and J 7 bases; nucleotides not matched to a gene: 12. CDR1 is LGHDT and CDR2 is YNNKEL in the germline V gene (reference sequence). This CDR3 contains 14 residues. This clonotype was obtained from a man in his 60s with acute or convalescent COVID-19. The rearrangement joins TRBV3-1 (or the pseudogene TRBV3-2) to TRBJ2-5; 10 positions agree with TRBD2. Sequences were obtained from peripheral blood. CDR3 residues: CATTGLAGGRTQYF. The CDR3 DNA reads TGTGCCACGACAGGGTTAGCGGGAGGACGGACCCAGTACTTC.